Following are 19 T cell receptor beta chains from one sample sequenced in a study of blood T cell repertoires in COVID-19. TCRdb's table, derived via immunoSEQ multiplex PCR, lists solely in-frame clones and lacks some. Here the sample spans over 300,000 clones, 65% to 90% being singletons. Sequenced sample: PBMCs or T cells enriched from blood (not recorded which). Receptors were obtained from a young woman who had recovered from COVID-19.

The CDR3 region has the DNA TGTGCCAGTAGTATAGGAGGAGGGAGGAACACTGAAGCTTTCTTT. Protein sequence: CASSIGGGRNTEAFF. The V gene is TRBV19, the J gene TRBJ1-1; D is ambiguous. The ends were cut back, 1 base at V and 1 base at J, with 10 bases in the middle. The CDR3 runs to 15 residues. Germline values: CDR1 LNHDA, CDR2 SQIVND (reference sequence).

The chain links TRBV4-1 to TRBJ2-5; maybe TRBD2 (6 bases). Trimming stripped 8 bases from V and 4 bases from J, with 14 bases between. In germline, CDR1 is MGHRA, CDR2 YSYEKL. The CDR3 totals 13 residues. CDR3 protein: CASREAGIETQYF. DNA for the CDR3: TGCGCCAGCCGAGAGGCGGGGATAGAGACCCAGTACTTC.

The chain employs TRBV24-1 and TRBJ1-4, with D possibly TRBD1 on 5 matching bases. Germline V gene data show CDR1 as KGHDR and CDR2 as SFDVKD. V lost 4 bases, J lost 6 bases, and 8 bases lay in between. The CDR3 runs to 13 residues. CDR3 protein: CATSDPQDEKLFF. The DNA of the CDR3 is TGTGCCACCAGTGACCCACAGGATGAAAAACTGTTTTTT.

The chain is built from TRBV7-9 and TRBJ2-1; perhaps TRBD1 as D (5 bases). Germline CDR1 and CDR2: SEHNR and FQNEAQ (reference sequence). V lost 5 bases and J 6 bases, leaving 14 bases between the germline ends. The CDR3 is 14 amino acids. The CDR3 sequence: CASSPLRQSNEQFF. For the CDR3, the DNA is TGTGCCAGCAGCCCCCTCCGACAGTCCAATGAGCAGTTCTTC.

The V call is TRBV9, the J call TRBJ2-7; a weak D match, TRBD1 (6 bases). This CDR3 has 14 amino acids. Germline V CDR1 and CDR2: SGDLS, YYNGEE. Trimming took 3 bases from V and 9 from J, leaving 19 bases between them. CDR3 sequence: CASSGRTGPFRQYF. The DNA of the CDR3 is TGTGCCAGCAGCGGAAGAACAGGGCCCTTTAGGCAGTACTTC. Combining the CDR3 with reference TRBV9 and TRBJ2-7 gives the whole variable domain DSGVTQTPKHLITATGQRVTLRCSPRSGDLSVYWYQQSLDQGLQFLIQYYNGEERAKGNILERFSAQQFPDLHSELNLSSLELGDSALYFCASSGRTGPFRQYFGPGTRLTVT.

The chain employs TRBV11-2 and TRBJ1-1; D possibly corresponds to TRBD1 (5 bases). V lost 4 bases and J 0 bases, leaving 6 bases between the germline ends. CDR1 SGHAT and CDR2 FQNNGV come from the germline V gene. The CDR3 consists of 13 residues. DNA for the CDR3: TGTGCCAGCAGCTGGACATTGAACACTGAAGCTTTCTTT. It translates to CASSWTLNTEAFF. Combining the CDR3 with reference TRBV11-2 and TRBJ1-1 gives the whole variable domain EAGVAQSPRYKIIEKRQSVAFWCNPISGHATLYWYQQILGQGPKLLIQFQNNGVVDDSQLPKDRFSAERLKGVDSTLKIQPAKLEDSAVYLCASSWTLNTEAFFGQGTRLTVV.

This chain uses TRBV6-6 with TRBJ1-5; TRBD1 matches 9 bases. Per germline, CDR1 MNHNY and CDR2 SVGAGI (reference sequence). The CDR3 is 15 amino acids. The trim removed 7 bases at V and 6 bases at J, leaving 10 bases unmatched. The CDR3 is CASTTDRGLGQPQHF. DNA of the CDR3: TGTGCCAGCACCACGGACAGGGGTCTCGGTCAGCCCCAGCATTTT.

CDR3 sequence reads: CASTEVGVGTDTQYF. In nucleotides, the CDR3 is TGTGCCAGCACCGAGGTCGGGGTCGGCACAGATACGCAGTATTTT. J is TRBJ2-3 and V is TRBV7-9, with D possibly TRBD2 on 5 matching bases. The CDR3 sequence is 15 residues long. Trimming cost V 7 bases and J 1 base, with 15 bases left between them. Germline V gives CDR1 SEHNR, CDR2 FQNEAQ (reference sequence).

V is TRBV2 and J is TRBJ2-7, with D maybe TRBD2 (6 bases). V was pared by 8 bases and J by 2 bases, with 16 bases between. Germline lookup yields CDR1 SNHLY and CDR2 FYNNEI. CDR3 length equals 14 residues. DNA of the CDR3: TGTGCCAGCGAAGACTCCGGGGGAACCTACGAGCAGTACTTC. This sequence encodes CASEDSGGTYEQYF.

The chain couples TRBV14 to TRBJ2-7; D possibly corresponds to TRBD2 (6 bases). CDR3 length equals 13 residues. Looked up from germline, CDR1 is SGHDN and CDR2 is FVKESK. Trimming took 3 bases from V and 13 from J, leaving 19 bases between them. CDR3 sequence: CASSHTEGEAPYF. CDR3 DNA: TGTGCCAGCAGCCATACGGAGGGAGAAGCCCCTTACTTC.

The chain carries TRBV3-1 (or the pseudogene TRBV3-2) and TRBJ2-5; D is undetermined. The germline V and J ends were trimmed by 1 base and 7 bases, with 4 bases remaining between them. The CDR3 covers 11 residues. In germline, CDR1 is LGHDT, CDR2 YNNKEL (reference sequence). Here the CDR3 DNA reads TGTGCCAGCAGCCAAGCCGGGACCCAGTACTTC. Translated, it gives CASSQAGTQYF.

This chain links TRBV12-3 or TRBV12-4 with TRBJ1-2; D remains unclear. The ends were cut back, 4 bases at V and 1 base at J, with 7 bases in the middle. The CDR3 has 13 residues. The CDR3 is CASSSGLNYGYTF. The CDR3 region has the DNA TGTGCCAGCAGTTCGGGTCTTAACTATGGCTACACCTTC.

This chain connects TRBV24-1 to TRBJ1-1; TRBD1 might be the D (5 bases). CDR1 is KGHDR, CDR2 SFDVKD, per germline. V gave up 8 bases and J gave up 4 bases, with 13 bases separating them. The CDR3 sequence is 13 residues long. The chain's CDR3 is CATKGVDGTEAFF. CDR3 nucleotides: TGTGCCACCAAAGGGGTTGATGGCACTGAAGCTTTCTTT.

The rearrangement links TRBV15 to TRBJ2-1; TRBD2 matches at 10 bases. Germline V lookup: CDR1 LNHNV, CDR2 YYDKDF (reference sequence). The CDR3 runs to 16 residues. With V trimmed by 3 bases and J by 0 bases, 2 bases remained unmatched. CDR3 in amino acids: CATSRASGGSYNEQFF. DNA of the CDR3: TGTGCCACCAGCAGGGCTAGCGGGGGCTCCTACAATGAGCAGTTCTTC. The full variable domain, in which reference TRBV15 and TRBJ2-1 provide the parts outside the CDR3, is DAMVIQNPRYQVTQFGKPVTLSCSQTLNHNVMYWYQQKSSQAPKLLFHYYDKDFNNEADTPDNFQSRRPNTSFCFLDIRSPGLGDTAMYLCATSRASGGSYNEQFFGPGTRLTVL.

V is TRBV6-5 and J is TRBJ1-5; TRBD1 is a possible D gene (6 bases). V dropped 4 bases and J dropped 3 bases, with 16 bases sitting between them. Germline V gene lookup returns CDR1 MNHEY and CDR2 SVGAGI. The CDR3 contains 16 residues. The CDR3 DNA sequence: TGTGCCAGCAGTTCGGTTTACAGGGTAGACAATCAGCCCCAGCATTTT. Its protein is CASSSVYRVDNQPQHF.

The genes are TRBV30 and TRBJ1-5; TRBD1 aligns across 7 bases. V gave up 0 bases and J gave up 5 bases; unmatched junction bases: 4. This CDR3 spans 14 amino acids. CDR1 and CDR2 (germline): GTSNPN, SVGIG (reference sequence). The CDR3 region has the DNA TGTGCCTGGAGTGTAAGACAGGGCGATCAGCCCCAGCATTTT. The encoded protein is CAWSVRQGDQPQHF.

There are a few counts of this clone. This chain connects TRBV28 to TRBJ2-2, with D possibly being TRBD2 (5 bases). The CDR3 extends over 15 amino acids. CDR1 and CDR2 (germline): MDHEN, SYDVKM. Trimming removed 3 bases at V and 0 bases at J, with 8 bases between. The CDR3, as DNA: TGTGCCAGCAGTTTCGAGGGCGCGAACACCGGGGAGCTGTTTTTT. Protein sequence: CASSFEGANTGELFF.

The genes are TRBV14 and TRBJ2-1; 8 positions match TRBD1. The junction had 12 bases not matched to a gene; V was cut back by 1 base and J by 7 bases. The CDR3 is 17 residues long. Germline CDR1 and CDR2: SGHDN and FVKESK. The CDR3 reads CASSQVQLTGGGNEQFF. The CDR3 nucleotides are TGTGCCAGCAGCCAAGTTCAATTAACAGGGGGTGGGAATGAGCAGTTCTTC. Combining the CDR3 with reference TRBV14 and TRBJ2-1 gives the whole variable domain EAGVTQFPSHSVIEKGQTVTLRCDPISGHDNLYWYRRVMGKEIKFLLHFVKESKQDESGMPNNRFLAERTGGTYSTLKVQPAELEDSGVYFCASSQVQLTGGGNEQFFGPGTRLTVL.

The J gene is TRBJ1-2, the V gene TRBV6-5, with TRBD1 matching over 8 bases. Unmatched junction bases numbered 7, after V lost 4 bases and J lost 6 bases. There are 14 residues in the CDR3. Germline CDR1 MNHEY, CDR2 SVGAGI. CDR3 DNA sequence: TGTGCCAGCAGTTTCTCGACAGGGGAGGATGGCTACACCTTC. This gives the protein CASSFSTGEDGYTF.